This TCR beta chain was recovered during a study of shared clonotypes between healthy human individuals. The CDR3 totals 13 residues. Germline V gene sequence: CDR1 SGDLS, CDR2 YYNGEE. Trimming took off 7 bases at V and 7 bases at J, with 15 bases between the two ends. Overall study findings and caveats: When compared with the clonotypes that were shared by all four sorted-subset donors, the non-shared clonotypes turned out to have lower generation probabilities.

As concerns this clone: Its specificity is unknown.

The assay was immunoSEQ multiplex PCR, and TCRdb's table has in-frame clones only and misses some. There are fewer than 2.5 million clones in the sample; over 85% occur only once, and around 0.4% lies in the top ten. The sequencing sample was made of naive CD4+ T cells from PBMCs. Subset here: CD45RA+ positively selected. The clonotype was recovered from a man between 18 and 29 years old in good health. Some clones in this sample may be carry-over from other donors' samples. This chain links TRBV9 with TRBJ2-1, with D unresolved. The chain's CDR3 is CASGLRTPNEQFF. The CDR3 DNA sequence: TGTGCCAGCGGCCTGCGAACCCCGAATGAGCAGTTCTTC.